These 23 T cell receptor beta chains came from one sample sequenced in a study of blood T cell repertoires in COVID-19. Assay used: immunoSEQ multiplex PCR; TCRdb lists only in-frame clones, some missing. Of about 110,000 clones in the sample, around 89% were seen once. The sample taken for sequencing was peripheral blood. These receptors came from a man aged 35-49 years with active or convalescent COVID-19.

This chain links TRBV5-6 with TRBJ2-1, with 12 bases lining up with TRBD2. The V segment lost 5 bases and the J segment 1 base; nucleotides outside the gene matches: 7. The CDR3 contains 17 residues. The V gene's germline CDR1 is SGHDT and CDR2 YYEEEE. The CDR3 region is CASRRLAGVVSYNEQFF. The CDR3 DNA is TGTGCCAGCAGGCGACTAGCGGGAGTGGTGTCCTACAATGAGCAGTTCTTC.

V usage is TRBV3-1 (or the pseudogene TRBV3-2) and J usage is TRBJ2-1; TRBD2 agrees at 7 bases. This CDR3 is built from 16 residues. Looked up from germline, CDR1 is LGHDT and CDR2 is YNNKEL (reference sequence). V was clipped by 4 bases and J by 3 bases; unmatched bases: 9. In nucleotides, the CDR3 is TGTGCCAGCAGCCCCCCAGGACTAGGTGACTACAATGAGCAGTTCTTC. It yields the protein CASSPPGLGDYNEQFF.

A word on this clone: Other nucleotide sequences in the sample specify the same CDR3. The rearrangement uses TRBV5-1 and TRBJ2-3, with a possible D match to TRBD1 (6 bases). The germline V and J ends were trimmed by 4 bases and 0 bases, with 9 bases remaining between them. The length of the CDR3 is 14 residues. Germline V CDR1 and CDR2: SGHRS, YFSETQ. The DNA for the CDR3 is TGCGCCAGCAGCCTAGGACAGAGCACAGATACGCAGTATTTT. It translates to CASSLGQSTDTQYF.

V usage is TRBV12-5 and J usage is TRBJ2-1, with D perhaps TRBD2 (5 bases). The CDR3 runs 18 residues. V gave up 3 bases and J gave up 2 bases, with 20 bases separating them. In germline, CDR1 is LGHNT, CDR2 FRNRAP. This CDR3 is CASGFLGEAPGPYNEQFF. In DNA, the CDR3 is TGTGCTAGTGGTTTCTTGGGAGAGGCCCCAGGCCCCTACAATGAGCAGTTCTTC.

The V call is TRBV4-2, the J call TRBJ2-7; 11 nucleotides match TRBD1. Trimming at V came to 0 bases and at J to 2 bases, leaving 3 bases not matched to a gene. The CDR3 has 16 amino acids. CDR1 is LGHNA, CDR2 YNFKEQ, per germline. This chain's CDR3 is CASSQEAGQGAYEQYF. CDR3 bases: TGTGCCAGCAGCCAAGAGGCGGGACAGGGGGCCTACGAGCAGTACTTC.

The chain uses TRBV5-1 and TRBJ2-1, with TRBD1 matching over 8 bases. This CDR3 contains 16 residues. The junction had 9 bases not matched to a gene; V was cut back by 4 bases and J by 3 bases. Germline CDR1 and CDR2: SGHRS and YFSETQ. The CDR3 spells CASSPDRGGIYNEQFF. Written as DNA, the CDR3 is TGCGCCAGCAGCCCAGACAGGGGAGGTATCTACAATGAGCAGTTCTTC.

The chain has TRBV19 and TRBJ2-7, with 9 positions matching TRBD1. This CDR3 comprises 14 residues. V shed 4 bases and J 4 bases; nucleotides not matched to a gene: 5. CDR1 and CDR2 (germline): LNHDA, SQIVND (reference sequence). The CDR3 DNA is TGTGCCAGTAGTAGGGGACAGGGACCTTACGAGCAGTACTTC. Translated, it gives CASSRGQGPYEQYF.

CDR3 loop: CASSKASSSYNEQFF. For the CDR3, the DNA is TGTGCCAGTAGTAAGGCTAGCTCCTCCTACAATGAGCAGTTCTTC. The chain has TRBV19 and TRBJ2-1; D may be TRBD2 (5 bases). Germline lookup yields CDR1 LNHDA and CDR2 SQIVND (reference sequence). CDR3 size: 15 residues. The V gene lost 4 bases and the J gene lost 0 bases, with 10 bases spanning the gap.

The rearrangement links TRBV9 to TRBJ1-3; D perhaps matches TRBD1 (5 bases). CDR3 length equals 15 residues. V lost 0 bases, J lost 3 bases, and 10 bases lay in between. Germline V gives CDR1 SGDLS, CDR2 YYNGEE. The CDR3 DNA reads as TGTGCCAGCAGCGTAGGATGGGGGGTTGGAAACACCATATATTTT. It yields the protein CASSVGWGVGNTIYF.

This clone has only one observation. This chain links TRBV28 with TRBJ1-1; 7 bases fit TRBD1. The CDR3 is made up of 13 amino acids. CDR1 is MDHEN and CDR2 is SYDVKM in the germline V gene. V shed 4 bases, J shed 3 bases, and the junction held 2 bases outside the gene matches. The CDR3 reads CASSSRGYTEAFF. The DNA for the CDR3 is TGTGCCAGCAGTTCCAGGGGGTACACTGAAGCTTTCTTT.

The chain is built from TRBV6-2 or TRBV6-3 and TRBJ2-4, with 7 bases lining up with TRBD2. The CDR3 runs 18 residues. V was clipped by 4 bases and J by 3 bases; unmatched bases: 15. Germline V gene data show CDR1 as MNHEY and CDR2 as SVGEGT. The CDR3: CASSLTLAVRGDKNIQYF. The CDR3 DNA follows: TGTGCCAGCAGTTTAACCTTGGCCGTCCGGGGGGACAAAAACATTCAGTACTTC.

V gene TRBV27 combines with J gene TRBJ1-6; maybe TRBD1 (5 bases). V lost 3 bases and J 6 bases, leaving 9 bases between the germline ends. The CDR3 spans 14 residues. CDR1 and CDR2 from the germline V gene are MNHEY and SMNVEV (reference sequence). The DNA of the CDR3 is TGTGCCAGCAGTTTTTCACAGGCTAATTCACCCCTCCACTTT. It encodes CASSFSQANSPLHF.

V gene TRBV5-4 combines with J gene TRBJ2-7; 7 nucleotides match TRBD2. Per the germline V gene, CDR1 is SGHNT and CDR2 is YYREEE (reference sequence). J gave up 4 bases and V 0 bases, and 10 bases lay outside the gene matches. This CDR3 has 16 amino acids. The CDR3 sequence: CASSLGGSAGKYEQYF. CDR3 in DNA: TGTGCCAGCAGCTTGGGGGGGTCAGCGGGAAAGTACGAGCAGTACTTC.

The chain is built from TRBV19 and TRBJ2-1; TRBD2 matches 8 bases. Germline V gene sequence: CDR1 LNHDA, CDR2 SQIVND (reference sequence). CDR3 length: 14 amino acids. With 3 bases clipped from V and 5 bases from J, the junction kept 3 bases outside the gene matches. Written as DNA, the CDR3 is TGTGCCAGTAGTATGTTAGCGGGGAACAATGAGCAGTTCTTC. Its translation: CASSMLAGNNEQFF. The full variable domain, with the rest looked up from reference TRBV19 and TRBJ2-1, is DGGITQSPKYLFRKEGQNVTLSCEQNLNHDAMYWYRQDPGQGLRLIYYSQIVNDFQKGDIAEGYSVSREKKESFPLTVTSAQKNPTAFYLCASSMLAGNNEQFFGPGTRLTVL.

The rearrangement joins TRBV3-1 (or the pseudogene TRBV3-2) to TRBJ2-5; 8 nucleotides line up with TRBD2. Germline CDR1 reads LGHDT; CDR2 reads YNNKEL (reference sequence). This CDR3 spans 15 amino acids. Trimming took 5 bases from V and 11 from J; bases not matched to a gene: 16. The CDR3 DNA is TGTGCCAGCAGCTTCTCCCAAAGGTCCAGCGGGAGTCAGTACTTC. It translates to CASSFSQRSSGSQYF.

The chain is built from TRBV7-2 and TRBJ2-7; 13 bases are shared with TRBD2. The germline gives CDR1 SGHTA, CDR2 FQGNSA. Unmatched junction bases numbered 4, after V lost 2 bases and J lost 3 bases. The length of the CDR3 is 16 residues. CDR3 residues: CASSLRTSGGVYEQYF. The CDR3 DNA follows: TGTGCCAGCAGCTTAAGGACTAGCGGGGGTGTCTACGAGCAGTACTTC.

This clone was recorded only once. The chain carries TRBV6-2 or TRBV6-3 and TRBJ1-2, with D perhaps TRBD1 (6 bases). The CDR3 length is 15 residues. Trimming left V 2 bases short and J 2 bases short, with 12 bases between. Germline loops: CDR1 MNHEY, CDR2 SVGEGT. The CDR3 nucleotides read TGTGCCAGCAGTTACACCTCGGACAGCAACTATGGCTACACCTTC. Translated: CASSYTSDSNYGYTF.

This chain connects TRBV6-1 to TRBJ1-6; D is uncertain. CDR1 and CDR2 (germline): MNHNS, SASEGT. V lost 5 bases and J lost 9, with 11 bases in between. This CDR3 has 13 amino acids. CDR3 amino acids: CASSRVEGSPLHF. CDR3 nucleotides: TGTGCCAGCAGTAGGGTTGAGGGTTCACCCCTCCACTTT.

The rearrangement uses TRBV5-1 and TRBJ2-7; 8 bases match TRBD2. The CDR3 covers 15 residues. V shed 7 bases, J shed 3 bases, and the junction held 12 bases outside the gene matches. Germline V gene sequence: CDR1 SGHRS, CDR2 YFSETQ. This CDR3 reads CASQTLSGEGYEQYF. CDR3 DNA sequence: TGCGCCAGCCAAACCCTTAGCGGGGAGGGCTACGAGCAGTACTTC.

This sequence joins TRBV24-1 and TRBJ2-3, with a weak D call TRBD2 (5 bases). CDR3 length equals 15 residues. Germline V gene sequence: CDR1 KGHDR, CDR2 SFDVKD. V lost 4 bases and J 2 bases, leaving 12 bases between the germline ends. The CDR3 sequence: CATSEPGKPTDTQYF. Here the CDR3 DNA reads TGTGCCACCAGTGAACCCGGGAAACCCACAGATACGCAGTATTTT.

The chain joins TRBV12-3 or TRBV12-4 to TRBJ2-3; D is perhaps TRBD1 (5 bases). Trimming shortened V by 4 bases and J by 10 bases, and 9 bases separated the two germline ends. This CDR3 spans 11 amino acids. The CDR3 loop is CASSSTVAQYF. The CDR3 DNA is TGTGCCAGCAGTTCGACAGTGGCGCAGTATTTT.

This clone was picked up one time. The chain combines TRBV20-1 with TRBJ2-1; 10 bases are a match to TRBD1. CDR1 is DFQATT, CDR2 SNEGSKA, per germline (reference sequence). The CDR3 runs to 14 residues. V lost 3 bases, J lost 10 bases, and 9 bases stayed unmatched. CDR3 residues: CSASHGQGGREQFF. In DNA form, the CDR3 reads TGCAGTGCTAGTCACGGACAGGGGGGTAGGGAGCAGTTCTTC.

This chain links TRBV4-3 with TRBJ2-5; 8 nucleotides align to TRBD1. Germline CDR1 reads LGHNA; CDR2 reads YSLEER. The CDR3 has 14 amino acids. J was trimmed by 5 bases and V by 1 base; bases with no gene match: 3. The CDR3 nucleotides read TGCGCCAGCAGCCAAGGACAGGGGTCTGAGACCCAGTACTTC. Translating gives CASSQGQGSETQYF.